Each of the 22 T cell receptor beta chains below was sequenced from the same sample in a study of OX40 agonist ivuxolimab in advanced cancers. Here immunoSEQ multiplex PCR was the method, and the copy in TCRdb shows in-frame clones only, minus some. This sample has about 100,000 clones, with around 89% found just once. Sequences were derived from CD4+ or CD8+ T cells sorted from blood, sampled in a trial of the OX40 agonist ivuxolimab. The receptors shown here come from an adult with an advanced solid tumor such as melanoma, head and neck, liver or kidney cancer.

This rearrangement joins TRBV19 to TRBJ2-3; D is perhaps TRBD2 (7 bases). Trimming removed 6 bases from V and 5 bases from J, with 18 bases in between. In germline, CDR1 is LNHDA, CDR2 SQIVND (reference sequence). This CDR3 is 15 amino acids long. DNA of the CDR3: TGTGCCAGTAGCCTTACAAGGGGGGGCTTAGATACGCAGTATTTT. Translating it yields CASSLTRGGLDTQYF.

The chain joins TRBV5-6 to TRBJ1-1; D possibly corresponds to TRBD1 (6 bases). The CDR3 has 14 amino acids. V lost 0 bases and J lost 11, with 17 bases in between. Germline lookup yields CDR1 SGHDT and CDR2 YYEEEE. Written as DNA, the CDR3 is TGTGCCAGCAGCTTGGTTGGGGGCGCAGGGAACGCTTTCTTT. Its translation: CASSLVGGAGNAFF. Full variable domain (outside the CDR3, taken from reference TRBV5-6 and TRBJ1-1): DAGVTQSPTHLIKTRGQQVTLRCSPKSGHDTVSWYQQALGQGPQFIFQYYEEEERQRGNFPDRFSGHQFPNYSSELNVNALLLGDSALYLCASSLVGGAGNAFFGQGTRLTVV.

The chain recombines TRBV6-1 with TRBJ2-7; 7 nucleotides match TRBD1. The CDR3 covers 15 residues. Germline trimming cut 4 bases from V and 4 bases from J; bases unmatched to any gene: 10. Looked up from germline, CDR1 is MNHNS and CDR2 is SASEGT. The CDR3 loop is CASSAAAAGGYEQYF. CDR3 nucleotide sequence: TGTGCCAGCAGTGCAGCTGCGGCAGGGGGTTACGAGCAGTACTTC.

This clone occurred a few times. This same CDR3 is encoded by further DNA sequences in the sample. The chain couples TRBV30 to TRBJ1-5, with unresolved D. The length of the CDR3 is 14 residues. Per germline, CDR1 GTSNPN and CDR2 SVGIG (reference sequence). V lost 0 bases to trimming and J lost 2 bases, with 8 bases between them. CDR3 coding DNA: TGTGCCTGGAGTGTCGGACGGGGCAATCAGCCCCAGCATTTT. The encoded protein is CAWSVGRGNQPQHF.

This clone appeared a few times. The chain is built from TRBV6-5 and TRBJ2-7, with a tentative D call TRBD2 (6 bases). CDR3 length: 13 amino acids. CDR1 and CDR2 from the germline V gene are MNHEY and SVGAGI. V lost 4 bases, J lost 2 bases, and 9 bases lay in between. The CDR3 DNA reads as TGTGCCAGCAGTTTAACGGGGGCCTACGAGCAGTACTTC. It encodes CASSLTGAYEQYF.

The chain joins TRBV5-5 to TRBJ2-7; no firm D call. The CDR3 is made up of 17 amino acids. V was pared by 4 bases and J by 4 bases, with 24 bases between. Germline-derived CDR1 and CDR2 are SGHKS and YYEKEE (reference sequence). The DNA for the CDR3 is TGTGCCAGCAGCCCTCATGGCCGGGTTATCACTGGTTACGAGCAGTACTTC. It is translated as CASSPHGRVITGYEQYF. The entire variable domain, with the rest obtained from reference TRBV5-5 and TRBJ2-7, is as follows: DAGVTQSPTHLIKTRGQQVTLRCSPISGHKSVSWYQQVLGQGPQFIFQYYEKEERGRGNFPDRFSARQFPNYSSELNVNALLLGDSALYLCASSPHGRVITGYEQYFGPGTRLTVT.

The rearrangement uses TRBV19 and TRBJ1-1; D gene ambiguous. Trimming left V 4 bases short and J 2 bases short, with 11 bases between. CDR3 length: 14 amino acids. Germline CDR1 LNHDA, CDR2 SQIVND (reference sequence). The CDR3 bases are TGTGCCAGTAGTAGTACGGCGATTAACACTGAAGCTTTCTTT. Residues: CASSSTAINTEAFF. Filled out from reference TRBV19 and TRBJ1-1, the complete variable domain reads DGGITQSPKYLFRKEGQNVTLSCEQNLNHDAMYWYRQDPGQGLRLIYYSQIVNDFQKGDIAEGYSVSREKKESFPLTVTSAQKNPTAFYLCASSSTAINTEAFFGQGTRLTVV.

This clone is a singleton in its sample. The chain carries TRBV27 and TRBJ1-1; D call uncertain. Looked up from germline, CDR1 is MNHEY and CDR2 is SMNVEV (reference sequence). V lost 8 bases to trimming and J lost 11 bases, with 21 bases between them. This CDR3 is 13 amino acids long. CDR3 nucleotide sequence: TGTGCCAGCTGTTCCGGGCACGGCTTCGGTGCTTTCTTT. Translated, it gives CASCSGHGFGAFF.

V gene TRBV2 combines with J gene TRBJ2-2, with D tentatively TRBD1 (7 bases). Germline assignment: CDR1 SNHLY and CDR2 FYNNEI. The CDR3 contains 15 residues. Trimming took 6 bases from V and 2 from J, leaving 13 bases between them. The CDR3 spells CASREQGTNTGELFF. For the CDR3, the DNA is TGTGCCAGCAGAGAACAGGGGACTAACACCGGGGAGCTGTTTTTT. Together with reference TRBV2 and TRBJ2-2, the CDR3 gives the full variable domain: EPEVTQTPSHQVTQMGQEVILRCVPISNHLYFYWYRQILGQKVEFLVSFYNNEISEKSEIFDDQFSVERPDGSNFTLKIRSTKLEDSAMYFCASREQGTNTGELFFGEGSRLTVL.

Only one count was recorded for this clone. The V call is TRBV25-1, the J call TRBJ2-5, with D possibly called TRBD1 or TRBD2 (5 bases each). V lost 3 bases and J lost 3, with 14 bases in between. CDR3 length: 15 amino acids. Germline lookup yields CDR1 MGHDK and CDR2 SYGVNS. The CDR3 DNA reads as TGTGCCAGCAGTGAGACGGGGCTCGGGGAAGAGACCCAGTACTTC. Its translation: CASSETGLGEETQYF.

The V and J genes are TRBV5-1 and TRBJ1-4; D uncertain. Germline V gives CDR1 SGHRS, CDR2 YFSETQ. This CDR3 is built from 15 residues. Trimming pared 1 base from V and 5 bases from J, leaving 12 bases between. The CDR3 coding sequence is TGCGCCAGCAGCTTGTCGGACGGGTTGAATGAAAAACTGTTTTTT. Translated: CASSLSDGLNEKLFF.

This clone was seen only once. The CDR3 sequence is CASSWLDPYEQYF. The DNA for the CDR3 is TGTGCCAGCAGTTGGCTCGATCCCTACGAGCAGTACTTC. J is TRBJ2-7 and V is TRBV13; D ambiguous. The CDR3 totals 13 residues. From germline, CDR1 is PRHDT and CDR2 FYEKMQ (reference sequence). V was trimmed by 6 bases and J by 2 bases, leaving 11 bases between them.

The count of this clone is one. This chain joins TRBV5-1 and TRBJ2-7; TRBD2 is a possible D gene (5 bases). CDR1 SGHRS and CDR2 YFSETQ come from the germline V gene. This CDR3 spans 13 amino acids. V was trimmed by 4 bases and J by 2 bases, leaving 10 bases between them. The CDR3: CASSSGPTYEQYF. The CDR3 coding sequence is TGCGCCAGCAGCAGCGGACCGACCTACGAGCAGTACTTC.

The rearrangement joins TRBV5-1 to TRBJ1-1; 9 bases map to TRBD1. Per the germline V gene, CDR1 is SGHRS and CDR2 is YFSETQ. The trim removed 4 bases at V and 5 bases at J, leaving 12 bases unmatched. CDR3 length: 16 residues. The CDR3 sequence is CASSPGTGIGSTEAFF. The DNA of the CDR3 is TGCGCCAGCAGCCCGGGGACAGGGATAGGGTCGACTGAAGCTTTCTTT.

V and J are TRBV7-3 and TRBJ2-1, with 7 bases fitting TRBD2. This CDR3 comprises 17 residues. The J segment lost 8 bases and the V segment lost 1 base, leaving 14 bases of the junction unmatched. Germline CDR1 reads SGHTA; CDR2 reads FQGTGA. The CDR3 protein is CASSLISGGRALDEQFF. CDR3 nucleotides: TGTGCCAGCAGCTTAATCTCGGGTGGGAGGGCCCTCGATGAGCAGTTCTTC.

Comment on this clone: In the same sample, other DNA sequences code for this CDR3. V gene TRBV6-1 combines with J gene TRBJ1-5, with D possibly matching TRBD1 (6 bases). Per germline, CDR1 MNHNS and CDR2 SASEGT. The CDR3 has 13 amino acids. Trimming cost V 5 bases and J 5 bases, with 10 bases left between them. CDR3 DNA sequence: TGTGCCAGCAGTCAAGGGGGAGATCAGCCCCAGCATTTT. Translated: CASSQGGDQPQHF.

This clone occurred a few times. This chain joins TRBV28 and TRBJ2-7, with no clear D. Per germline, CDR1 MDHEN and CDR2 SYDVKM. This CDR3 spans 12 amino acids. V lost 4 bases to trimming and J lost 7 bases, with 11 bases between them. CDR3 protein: CASSSFRREQYF. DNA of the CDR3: TGTGCCAGCAGTTCCTTCCGGAGAGAGCAGTACTTC.

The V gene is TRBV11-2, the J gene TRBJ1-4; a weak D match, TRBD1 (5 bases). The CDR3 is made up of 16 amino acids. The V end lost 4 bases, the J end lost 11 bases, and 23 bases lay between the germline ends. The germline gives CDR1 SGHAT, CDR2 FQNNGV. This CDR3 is CASSSPGAGGSGKLFF. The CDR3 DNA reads TGTGCCAGCAGCTCCCCCGGGGCAGGAGGGAGTGGGAAACTGTTTTTT.

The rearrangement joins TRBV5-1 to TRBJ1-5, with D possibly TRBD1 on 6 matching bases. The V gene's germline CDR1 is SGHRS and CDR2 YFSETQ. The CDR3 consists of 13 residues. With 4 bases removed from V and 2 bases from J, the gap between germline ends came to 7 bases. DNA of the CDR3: TGCGCCAGCAGCCGGACAGGCAATCAGCCCCAGCATTTT. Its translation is CASSRTGNQPQHF.

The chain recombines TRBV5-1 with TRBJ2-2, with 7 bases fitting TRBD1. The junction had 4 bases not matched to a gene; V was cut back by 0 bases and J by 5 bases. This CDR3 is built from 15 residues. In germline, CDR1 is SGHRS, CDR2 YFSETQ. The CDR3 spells CASSLEGARTGELFF. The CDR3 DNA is TGCGCCAGCAGCTTGGAGGGGGCGCGAACCGGGGAGCTGTTTTTT.

The CDR3 DNA sequence: TGTGCCAGCAGCTCAGATTCCGGCCTCTCCTACGAGCAGTACTTC. It specifies CASSSDSGLSYEQYF. The chain has TRBV7-2 and TRBJ2-7; D is ambiguous. CDR1 SGHTA and CDR2 FQGNSA come from the germline V gene. Trimming left V 4 bases short and J 0 bases short, with 13 bases between. This CDR3 comprises 15 residues.

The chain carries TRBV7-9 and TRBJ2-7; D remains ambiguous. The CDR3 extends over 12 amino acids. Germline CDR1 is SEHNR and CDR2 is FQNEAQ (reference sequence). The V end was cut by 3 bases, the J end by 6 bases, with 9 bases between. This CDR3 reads CASSFLAVEQYF. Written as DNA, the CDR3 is TGTGCCAGCAGCTTCCTCGCGGTCGAGCAGTACTTC.